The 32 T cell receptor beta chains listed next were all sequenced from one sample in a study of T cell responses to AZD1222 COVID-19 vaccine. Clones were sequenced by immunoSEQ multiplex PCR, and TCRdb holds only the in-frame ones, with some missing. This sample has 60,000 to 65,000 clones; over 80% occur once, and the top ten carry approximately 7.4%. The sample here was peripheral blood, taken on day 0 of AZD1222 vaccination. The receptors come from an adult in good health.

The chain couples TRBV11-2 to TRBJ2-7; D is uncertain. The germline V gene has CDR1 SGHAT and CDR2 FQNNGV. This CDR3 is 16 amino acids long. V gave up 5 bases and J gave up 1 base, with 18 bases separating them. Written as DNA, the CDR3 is TGTGCCAGCAGCCCAGGTTTGTCACCTTCTTCCTACGAGCAGTACTTC. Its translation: CASSPGLSPSSYEQYF.

The CDR3, as DNA: TGCGCCAGCAGCTACGGGTACTCTGGAAACACCATATATTTT. This gives the protein CASSYGYSGNTIYF. J is TRBJ1-3 and V is TRBV5-1; D gene uncertain. CDR3 length equals 14 residues. With 3 bases removed from V and 0 bases from J, the gap between germline ends came to 7 bases. The germline V gene encodes CDR1 SGHRS and CDR2 YFSETQ.

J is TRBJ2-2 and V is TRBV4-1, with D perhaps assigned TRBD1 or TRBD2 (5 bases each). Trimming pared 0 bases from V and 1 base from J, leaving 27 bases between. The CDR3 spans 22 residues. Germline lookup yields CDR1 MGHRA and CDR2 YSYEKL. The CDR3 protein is CASSQEGPSGQARRGNTGELFF. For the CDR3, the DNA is TGCGCCAGCAGCCAAGAGGGCCCCTCGGGGCAGGCCCGTCGGGGGAACACCGGGGAGCTGTTTTTT.

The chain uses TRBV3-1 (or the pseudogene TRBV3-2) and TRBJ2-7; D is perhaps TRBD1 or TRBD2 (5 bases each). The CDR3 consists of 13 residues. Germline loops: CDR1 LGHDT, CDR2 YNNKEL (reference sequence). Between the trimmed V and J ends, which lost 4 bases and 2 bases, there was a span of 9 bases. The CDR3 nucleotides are TGTGCCAGCAGCCCTCGGGACCCCTACGAGCAGTACTTC. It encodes CASSPRDPYEQYF.

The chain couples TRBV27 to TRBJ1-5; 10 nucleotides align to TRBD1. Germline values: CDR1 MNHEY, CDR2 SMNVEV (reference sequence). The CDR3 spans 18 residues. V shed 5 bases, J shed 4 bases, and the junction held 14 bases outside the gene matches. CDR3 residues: CASSPITGTGVRNQPQHF. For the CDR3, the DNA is TGTGCCAGCAGTCCGATAACCGGGACAGGGGTACGGAATCAGCCCCAGCATTTT.

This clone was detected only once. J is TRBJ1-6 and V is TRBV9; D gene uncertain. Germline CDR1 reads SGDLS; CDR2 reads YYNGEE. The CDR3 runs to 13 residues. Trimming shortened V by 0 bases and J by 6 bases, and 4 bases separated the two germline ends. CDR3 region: CASSVDSNSPLHF. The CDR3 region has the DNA TGTGCCAGCAGCGTAGATAGTAATTCACCCCTCCACTTT.

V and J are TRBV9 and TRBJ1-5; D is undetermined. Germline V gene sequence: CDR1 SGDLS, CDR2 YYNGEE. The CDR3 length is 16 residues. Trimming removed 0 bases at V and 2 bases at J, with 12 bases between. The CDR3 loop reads CASSVVLGWRNQPQHF. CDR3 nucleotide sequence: TGTGCCAGCAGCGTAGTTTTGGGGTGGCGCAATCAGCCCCAGCATTTT.

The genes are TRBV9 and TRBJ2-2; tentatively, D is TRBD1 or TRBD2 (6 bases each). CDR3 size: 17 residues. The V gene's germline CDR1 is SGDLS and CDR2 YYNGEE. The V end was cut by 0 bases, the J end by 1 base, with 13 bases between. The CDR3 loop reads CASSVEPGGGNTGELFF. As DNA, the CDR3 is TGTGCCAGCAGCGTAGAGCCCGGAGGGGGGAACACCGGGGAGCTGTTTTTT.

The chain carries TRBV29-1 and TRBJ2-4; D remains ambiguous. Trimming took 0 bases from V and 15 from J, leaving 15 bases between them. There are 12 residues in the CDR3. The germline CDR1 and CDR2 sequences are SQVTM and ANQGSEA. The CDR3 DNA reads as TGCAGCGTTGAAGATTACGACACTAAAATGTACTTC. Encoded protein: CSVEDYDTKMYF.

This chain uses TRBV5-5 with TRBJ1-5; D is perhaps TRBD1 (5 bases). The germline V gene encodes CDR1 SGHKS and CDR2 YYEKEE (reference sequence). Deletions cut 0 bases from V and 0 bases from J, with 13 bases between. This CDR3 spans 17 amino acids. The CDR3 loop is CASSLAATAYSNQPQHF. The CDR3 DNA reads TGTGCCAGCAGCTTGGCCGCGACAGCCTATAGCAATCAGCCCCAGCATTTT.

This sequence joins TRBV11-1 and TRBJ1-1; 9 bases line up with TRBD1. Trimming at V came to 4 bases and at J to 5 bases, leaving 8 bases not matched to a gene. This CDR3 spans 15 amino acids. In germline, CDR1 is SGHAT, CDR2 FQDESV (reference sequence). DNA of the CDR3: TGTGCCAGCAGCTCGGACAGGGGATGGAGAACTGAAGCTTTCTTT. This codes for CASSSDRGWRTEAFF.

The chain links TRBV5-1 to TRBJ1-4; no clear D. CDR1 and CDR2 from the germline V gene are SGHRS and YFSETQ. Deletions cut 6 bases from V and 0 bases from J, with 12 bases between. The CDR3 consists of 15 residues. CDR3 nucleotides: TGCGCCAGCACCAAAGGAGGAGCAACTAATGAAAAACTGTTTTTT. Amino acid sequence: CASTKGGATNEKLFF.

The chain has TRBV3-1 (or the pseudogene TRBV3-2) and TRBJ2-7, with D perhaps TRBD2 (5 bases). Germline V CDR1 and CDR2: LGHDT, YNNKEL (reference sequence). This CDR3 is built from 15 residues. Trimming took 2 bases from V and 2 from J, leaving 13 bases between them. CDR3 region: CASSQMDGLPYEQYF. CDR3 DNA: TGTGCCAGCAGCCAAATGGATGGACTGCCCTACGAGCAGTACTTC.

The CDR3 DNA reads as TGTGCCAGCAGTGAAACAGGGGTGAACTATGGCTACACCTTC. It codes for CASSETGVNYGYTF. The J gene is TRBJ1-2, the V gene TRBV6-1; 7 positions agree with TRBD1. CDR3 length equals 14 residues. Trimming removed 2 bases from V and 2 bases from J; junction bases left unmatched: 2. Germline V gene data show CDR1 as MNHNS and CDR2 as SASEGT.

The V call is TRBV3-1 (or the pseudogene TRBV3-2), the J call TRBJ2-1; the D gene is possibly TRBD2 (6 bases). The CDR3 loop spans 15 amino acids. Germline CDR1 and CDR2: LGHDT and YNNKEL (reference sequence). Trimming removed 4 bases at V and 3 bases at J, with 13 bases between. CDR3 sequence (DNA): TGTGCCAGCAGCCCCGCCGGGACTTACTACAATGAGCAGTTCTTC. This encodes CASSPAGTYYNEQFF.

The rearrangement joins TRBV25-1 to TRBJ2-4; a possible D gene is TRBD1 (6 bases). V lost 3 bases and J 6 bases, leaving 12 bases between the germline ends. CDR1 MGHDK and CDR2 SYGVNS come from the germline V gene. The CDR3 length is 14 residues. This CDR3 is CASSDISRGNIQYF. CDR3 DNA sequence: TGTGCCAGCAGTGATATAAGCAGGGGAAACATTCAGTACTTC. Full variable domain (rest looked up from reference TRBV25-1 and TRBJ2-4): EADIYQTPRYLVIGTGKKITLECSQTMGHDKMYWYQQDPGMELHLIHYSYGVNSTEKGDLSSESTVSRIRTEHFPLTLESARPSHTSQYLCASSDISRGNIQYFGAGTRLSVL.

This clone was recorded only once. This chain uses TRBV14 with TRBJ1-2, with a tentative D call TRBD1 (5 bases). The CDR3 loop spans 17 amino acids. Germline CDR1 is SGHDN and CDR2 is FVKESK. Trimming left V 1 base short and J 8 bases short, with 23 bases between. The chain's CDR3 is CASSQGRMGRLPPGYTF. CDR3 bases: TGTGCCAGCAGCCAAGGCAGGATGGGACGTCTCCCACCGGGCTACACCTTC.

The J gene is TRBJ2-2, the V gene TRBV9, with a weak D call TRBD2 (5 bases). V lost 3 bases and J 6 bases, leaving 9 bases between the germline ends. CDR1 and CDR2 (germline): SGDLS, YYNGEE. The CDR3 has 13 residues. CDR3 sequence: CASSGLRAGELFF. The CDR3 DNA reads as TGTGCCAGCAGCGGTCTGAGGGCCGGGGAGCTGTTTTTT.

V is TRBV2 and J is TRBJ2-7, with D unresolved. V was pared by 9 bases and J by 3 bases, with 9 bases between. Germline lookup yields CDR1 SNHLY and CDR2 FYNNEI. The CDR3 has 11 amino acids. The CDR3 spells CARKINYEQYF. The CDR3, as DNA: TGTGCCAGAAAAATAAACTACGAGCAGTACTTC.

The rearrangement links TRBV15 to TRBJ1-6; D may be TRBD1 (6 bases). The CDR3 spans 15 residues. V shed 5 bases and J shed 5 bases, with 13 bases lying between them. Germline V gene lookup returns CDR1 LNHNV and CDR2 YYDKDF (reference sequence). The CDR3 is CATSAREGDNSPLHF. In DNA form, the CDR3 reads TGTGCCACCAGCGCCAGGGAGGGGGATAATTCACCCCTCCACTTT.

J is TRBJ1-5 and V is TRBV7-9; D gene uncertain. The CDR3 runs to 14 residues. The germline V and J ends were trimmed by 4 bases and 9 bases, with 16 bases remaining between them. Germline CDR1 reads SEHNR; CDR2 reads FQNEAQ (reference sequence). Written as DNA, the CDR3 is TGTGCCAGCAGCTATCCAGTCCCGGTTGGGCCCCAGCATTTT. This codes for CASSYPVPVGPQHF.

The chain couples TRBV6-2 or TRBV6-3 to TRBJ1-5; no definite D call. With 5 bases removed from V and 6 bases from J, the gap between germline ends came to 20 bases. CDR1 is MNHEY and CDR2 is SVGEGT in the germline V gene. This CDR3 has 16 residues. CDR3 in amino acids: CASSIYGTPWGQPQHF. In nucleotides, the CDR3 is TGTGCCAGCAGTATTTACGGTACCCCCTGGGGTCAGCCCCAGCATTTT.

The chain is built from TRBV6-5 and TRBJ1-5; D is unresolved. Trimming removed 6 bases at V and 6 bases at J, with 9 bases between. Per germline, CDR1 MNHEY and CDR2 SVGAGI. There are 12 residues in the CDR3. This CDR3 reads CASRTNGQPQHF. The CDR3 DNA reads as TGTGCCAGCAGAACAAATGGTCAGCCCCAGCATTTT.

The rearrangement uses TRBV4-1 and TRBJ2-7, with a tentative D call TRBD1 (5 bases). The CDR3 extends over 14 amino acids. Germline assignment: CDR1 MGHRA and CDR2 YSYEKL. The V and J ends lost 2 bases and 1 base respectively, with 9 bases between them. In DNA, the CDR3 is TGCGCCAGCAGCCAATTGACAGATTCCTACGAGCAGTACTTC. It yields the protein CASSQLTDSYEQYF.

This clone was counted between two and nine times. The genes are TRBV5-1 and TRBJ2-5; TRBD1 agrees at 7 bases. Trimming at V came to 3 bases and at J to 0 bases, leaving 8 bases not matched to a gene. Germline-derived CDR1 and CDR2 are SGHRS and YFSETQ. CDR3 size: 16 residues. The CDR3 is CASSSTGVTYQETQYF. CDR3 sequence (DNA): TGCGCCAGCAGCTCAACAGGGGTCACGTACCAAGAGACCCAGTACTTC.

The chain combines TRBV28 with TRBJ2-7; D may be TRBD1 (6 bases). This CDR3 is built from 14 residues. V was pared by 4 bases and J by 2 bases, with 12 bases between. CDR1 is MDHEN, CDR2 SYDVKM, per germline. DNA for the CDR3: TGTGCCAGCAGTTCTGGGACACTGACCTACGAGCAGTACTTC. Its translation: CASSSGTLTYEQYF.

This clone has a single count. For the CDR3, the DNA is TGTGCCAGCAGCTTTGACAGGGTAGGGGAAAAACTGTTTTTT. As protein: CASSFDRVGEKLFF. The chain couples TRBV5-4 to TRBJ1-4; 7 bases are shared with TRBD1. This CDR3 has 14 amino acids. CDR1 is SGHNT and CDR2 is YYREEE in the germline V gene (reference sequence). Trimming at V came to 2 bases and at J to 8 bases, leaving 6 bases not matched to a gene. The variable domain in full, with the rest retrieved from reference TRBV5-4 and TRBJ1-4, is ETGVTQSPTHLIKTRGQQVTLRCSSQSGHNTVSWYQQALGQGPQFIFQYYREEENGRGNFPPRFSGLQFPNYSSELNVNALELDDSALYLCASSFDRVGEKLFFGSGTQLSVL.

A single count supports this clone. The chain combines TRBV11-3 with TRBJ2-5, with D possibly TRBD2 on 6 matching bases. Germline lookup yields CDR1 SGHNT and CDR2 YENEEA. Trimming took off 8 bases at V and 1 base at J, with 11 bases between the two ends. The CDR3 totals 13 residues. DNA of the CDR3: TGTGCCAGCTCTGCGGGGTTCCAAGAGACCCAGTACTTC. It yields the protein CASSAGFQETQYF.

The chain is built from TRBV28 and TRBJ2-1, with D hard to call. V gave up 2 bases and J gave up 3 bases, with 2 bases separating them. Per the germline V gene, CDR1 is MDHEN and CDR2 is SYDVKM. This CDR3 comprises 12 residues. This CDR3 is CASSLGYNEQFF. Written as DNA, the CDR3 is TGTGCCAGCAGTTTAGGCTACAATGAGCAGTTCTTC.

The CDR3 coding sequence is TGCAGCGCGAAAGCCTCAGGGTCTGAAGAGACCCAGTACTTC. This codes for CSAKASGSEETQYF. This chain uses TRBV29-1 with TRBJ2-5, with a weak D call TRBD1 (5 bases). This CDR3 comprises 14 residues. The germline CDR1 and CDR2 sequences are SQVTM and ANQGSEA. V was cut by 7 bases and J by 3 bases, with 18 bases left in between.

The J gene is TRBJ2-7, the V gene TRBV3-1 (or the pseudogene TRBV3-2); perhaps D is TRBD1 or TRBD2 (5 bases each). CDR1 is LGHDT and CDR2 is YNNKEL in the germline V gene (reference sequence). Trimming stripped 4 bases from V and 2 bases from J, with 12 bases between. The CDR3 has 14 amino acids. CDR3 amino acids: CASSPRGRTYEQYF. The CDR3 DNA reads TGTGCCAGCAGCCCGAGGGGCCGCACCTACGAGCAGTACTTC.

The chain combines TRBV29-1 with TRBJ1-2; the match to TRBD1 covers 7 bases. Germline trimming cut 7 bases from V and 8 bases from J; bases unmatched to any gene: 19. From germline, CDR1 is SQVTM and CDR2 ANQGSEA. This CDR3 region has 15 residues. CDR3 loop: CSAPKLGQAEGGYTF. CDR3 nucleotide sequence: TGCAGCGCCCCCAAACTCGGACAGGCCGAGGGAGGCTACACCTTC.